These T cell receptor beta chains were read from a single sample in a study of control samples from healthy donors and cancer patients. Some clones are missing from TCRdb's copy, which holds only in-frame ones; the method was immunoSEQ multiplex PCR. The table includes approximately 84,000 clones, 91% detected once. Sequencing was done on a sample of blood. The receptor set was obtained from a man between 25 and 39 years old in good health. Each CDR3 is given with its conserved first and last residue. The order of the fields is D gene, clone size, V gene, J gene, CDR3 DNA, CDR3 protein. A D gene is named only where the DNA matches it firmly. Clone size, where shown, is once, few, many, or a class for clones that have expanded.

D gene: TRBD1; clone size: NA; V gene: TRBV5-6; J gene: TRBJ1-3; CDR3 DNA: TGTGCCAGCAGCTTTTACAGGGGGAGCTCTGGAAACACCATATATTTT; CDR3 protein: CASSFYRGSSGNTIYF
D gene: NA; clone size: NA; V gene: TRBV9; J gene: TRBJ2-7; CDR3 DNA: TGTGCCAGCAGCGTAAATAGCGGACCCTACGAGCAGTACTTC; CDR3 protein: CASSVNSGPYEQYF
D gene: NA; clone size: NA; V gene: TRBV14; J gene: TRBJ1-1; CDR3 DNA: TGTGCCAGCAGCCAAGCGGACACCCGAGCTTTCTTT; CDR3 protein: CASSQADTRAFF
D gene: TRBD2; clone size: NA; V gene: TRBV9; J gene: TRBJ2-1; CDR3 DNA: TGTGCCAGCAGCGTGGGGACTAGCGGGGGACCCAATGAGCAGTTCTTC; CDR3 protein: CASSVGTSGGPNEQFF
D gene: TRBD1; clone size: few; V gene: TRBV7-9; J gene: TRBJ1-4; CDR3 DNA: TGTGCCAGCAGCTTAGGTGGGGCACAGGGGTTCGAAAAACTGTTTTTT; CDR3 protein: CASSLGGAQGFEKLFF
D gene: TRBD1; clone size: once; V gene: TRBV11-2; J gene: TRBJ1-1; CDR3 DNA: TGTGCCAGCAGCTTAGAAGTACAGGGGGGCACTGAAGCTTTCTTT; CDR3 protein: CASSLEVQGGTEAFF
D gene: TRBD2; clone size: NA; V gene: TRBV11-1; J gene: TRBJ2-1; CDR3 DNA: TGTGCCACCACGAGGGCTAGCGGCCAGCAGTTCTTC; CDR3 protein: CATTRASGQQFF
D gene: NA; clone size: once; V gene: TRBV19; J gene: TRBJ1-3; CDR3 DNA: TGTGCCACTATGACGGGTCTTAGCTCTGGAAACACCATATATTTT; CDR3 protein: CATMTGLSSGNTIYF
D gene: TRBD1; clone size: NA; V gene: TRBV3-1/TRBV3-2; J gene: TRBJ1-4; CDR3 DNA: TGTGCCAGCAGCCAACCAGGGGGACAGGGGATCGGACTGTTTTTT; CDR3 protein: CASSQPGGQGIGLFF
D gene: NA; clone size: NA; V gene: TRBV12-3/TRBV12-4; J gene: TRBJ2-7; CDR3 DNA: TGTGCCAGCAGCCGTGTCTCTCTCGAGCAGTACTTC; CDR3 protein: CASSRVSLEQYF
D gene: NA; clone size: NA; V gene: TRBV3-1/TRBV3-2; J gene: TRBJ1-6; CDR3 DNA: TGTGCCAGCAGCCAAGATTCTCTCAGCTCCTATAATTCACCCCTCCACTTT; CDR3 protein: CASSQDSLSSYNSPLHF
D gene: TRBD1; clone size: NA; V gene: TRBV6-5; J gene: TRBJ2-7; CDR3 DNA: TGTGCCAGCAGTTACTCGAGACAGGGGTTGCACGAGCAGTACTTC; CDR3 protein: CASSYSRQGLHEQYF
D gene: NA; clone size: once; V gene: TRBV27; J gene: TRBJ2-3; CDR3 DNA: TGTGCCAGCAGTTTACGGGCCCTTAGCACAGATACGCAGTATTTT; CDR3 protein: CASSLRALSTDTQYF
D gene: NA; clone size: NA; V gene: TRBV30; J gene: TRBJ2-5; CDR3 DNA: TGTGCCTGGAGTCCTTGGGGTAGAGGAGAGACCCAGTACTTC; CDR3 protein: CAWSPWGRGETQYF
D gene: TRBD1; clone size: NA; V gene: TRBV6-2/TRBV6-3; J gene: TRBJ2-4; CDR3 DNA: TGTGCCAGCAGTTACGCGGGGACAGGGCCCATTCAGTACTTC; CDR3 protein: CASSYAGTGPIQYF
D gene: TRBD1; clone size: NA; V gene: TRBV28; J gene: TRBJ2-7; CDR3 DNA: TGTGCCAGCAGTTCGGCTGGGACAGGGTTGTACGAGCAGTACTTC; CDR3 protein: CASSSAGTGLYEQYF
D gene: NA; clone size: NA; V gene: TRBV18; J gene: TRBJ1-1; CDR3 DNA: TGTGCCAGCTCACCAAACCTACAGACGCACACTGAAGCTTTCTTT; CDR3 protein: CASSPNLQTHTEAFF
D gene: NA; clone size: NA; V gene: TRBV21-1; J gene: TRBJ2-7; CDR3 DNA: TGTGCCAGCATCTACGGACCCTCCTACGAGCAGTACTTC; CDR3 protein: CASIYGPSYEQYF
D gene: TRBD1; clone size: NA; V gene: TRBV7-2; J gene: TRBJ1-3; CDR3 DNA: TGTGCCAGCAGCCTACAGGGGTTCGGAAACACCATATATTTT; CDR3 protein: CASSLQGFGNTIYF
D gene: TRBD1; clone size: NA; V gene: TRBV27; J gene: TRBJ1-6; CDR3 DNA: TGTGCCAGCAGTTTAGTCCGCCGGGACAGAATTAATTCACCCCTCCACTTT; CDR3 protein: CASSLVRRDRINSPLHF
D gene: NA; clone size: NA; V gene: TRBV30; J gene: TRBJ2-7; CDR3 DNA: TGTGCCTGGGGTGATAGCTCCTACGAGCAGTACTTC; CDR3 protein: CAWGDSSYEQYF
D gene: NA; clone size: NA; V gene: TRBV28; J gene: TRBJ2-5; CDR3 DNA: TGTGCCAGCAGACTCAACCTTAAAAGGTACAAAGAGACCCAGTACTTC; CDR3 protein: CASRLNLKRYKETQYF
D gene: NA; clone size: NA; V gene: TRBV6-5; J gene: TRBJ2-2; CDR3 DNA: TGTGCCAGCTCTAACAGGGACTACACCGGGGAGCTGTTTTTT; CDR3 protein: CASSNRDYTGELFF
D gene: NA; clone size: NA; V gene: TRBV10-1; J gene: TRBJ2-1; CDR3 DNA: TGCGCCAGCAGTGAGTATGCCGAACCTAGCTACAATGAGCAGTTCTTC; CDR3 protein: CASSEYAEPSYNEQFF
D gene: NA; clone size: once; V gene: TRBV27; J gene: TRBJ2-7; CDR3 DNA: TGTGCCAGCAGTGACCTGGGGGGATCCTACTACAAGCAGTACTTC; CDR3 protein: CASSDLGGSYYKQYF
D gene: NA; clone size: NA; V gene: TRBV19; J gene: TRBJ1-1; CDR3 DNA: TGTGCCAGTAGTCCGTTCATGAACACTGAAGCTTTCTTT; CDR3 protein: CASSPFMNTEAFF
D gene: TRBD2; clone size: NA; V gene: TRBV5-1; J gene: TRBJ2-7; CDR3 DNA: TGCGCCAGCAGCTTGGGGGGACTAGCGGGAGATAATGAGCAGTACTTC; CDR3 protein: CASSLGGLAGDNEQYF
D gene: TRBD2; clone size: NA; V gene: TRBV12-5; J gene: TRBJ2-1; CDR3 DNA: TGTGCTAGTGGTTTGAGTATATGGCGGGGGAGCTCCTACAATGAGCAGTTCTTC; CDR3 protein: CASGLSIWRGSSYNEQFF
D gene: TRBD1; clone size: NA; V gene: TRBV6-2/TRBV6-3; J gene: TRBJ1-1; CDR3 DNA: TGTGCCAGCAGTTACGCCACCCTAGGACAGGGGGACACTGAAGCTTTCTTT; CDR3 protein: CASSYATLGQGDTEAFF
D gene: NA; clone size: NA; V gene: TRBV11-2; J gene: TRBJ1-1; CDR3 DNA: TGTGCCAGCAGCCAGACAGTGAACACTGAAGCTTTCTTT; CDR3 protein: CASSQTVNTEAFF
D gene: NA; clone size: NA; V gene: TRBV10-3; J gene: TRBJ1-5; CDR3 DNA: TGTGCCATCAGTGCAGGCGATCAGCCCCAGCATTTT; CDR3 protein: CAISAGDQPQHF
D gene: NA; clone size: NA; V gene: TRBV30; J gene: TRBJ2-3; CDR3 DNA: TGTGCCTGGAGTCCCCCAGGACTGCCCACTAGCACAGATACGCAGTATTTT; CDR3 protein: CAWSPPGLPTSTDTQYF
D gene: TRBD2; clone size: NA; V gene: TRBV19; J gene: TRBJ2-7; CDR3 DNA: TGTGCCAGTAGACGACTAGCGGGCAACAGCTCCTACGAGCAGTACTTC; CDR3 protein: CASRRLAGNSSYEQYF